Following are 30 T cell receptor beta chains from one sample sequenced in a study of blood T cell repertoires in COVID-19. Data came from immunoSEQ multiplex PCR; TCRdb stores just in-frame clones and leaves some out. The repertoire holds about 220,000 clones, with approximately 78% as singletons. Sequenced sample: peripheral blood. These receptors came from a woman aged 70 to 79 with COVID-19, enrolled during active disease.

The chain employs TRBV28 and TRBJ2-5; 7 nucleotides agree with TRBD1. V shed 3 bases and J 1 base; nucleotides not matched to a gene: 14. CDR1 MDHEN and CDR2 SYDVKM come from the germline V gene. The CDR3 covers 18 residues. The CDR3 loop reads CASSFSADSGQVQETQYF. DNA for the CDR3: TGTGCCAGCAGTTTTAGCGCTGACAGCGGACAGGTCCAAGAGACCCAGTACTTC.

The DNA for the CDR3 is TGTGCCAGCAGTTTAAGGGTTCAGGGATCGGGCTACACCTTC. This gives the protein CASSLRVQGSGYTF. V is TRBV28 and J is TRBJ1-2; tentative D call: TRBD1 (5 bases). Germline V lookup: CDR1 MDHEN, CDR2 SYDVKM. V lost 2 bases to trimming and J lost 8 bases, with 15 bases between them. CDR3 length: 14 amino acids.

As regards this clone: Other nucleotide sequences in the sample specify the same CDR3. The chain carries TRBV5-8 and TRBJ1-2; perhaps TRBD1 as D (6 bases). V was cut by 1 base and J by 4 bases, with 11 bases left in between. CDR1 and CDR2 from the germline V gene are SGHTS and YDEGEE. There are 14 residues in the CDR3. Written as DNA, the CDR3 is TGTGCCAGCAGCTTGACAGGGCGAGTCTATGGCTACACCTTC. Its protein product is CASSLTGRVYGYTF.

CDR3: CAISESLAGRWYEQYF. The CDR3 nucleotides are TGTGCCATCAGTGAGTCCTTGGCGGGACGGTGGTACGAGCAGTACTTC. J is TRBJ2-7 and V is TRBV10-3; tentative D call: TRBD2 (6 bases). The V gene's germline CDR1 is ENHRY and CDR2 SYGVKD. The CDR3 is 16 residues long. Trimming shortened V by 0 bases and J by 4 bases, and 16 bases separated the two germline ends.

The V call is TRBV29-1, the J call TRBJ1-1; a possible D gene is TRBD1 (6 bases). V shed 3 bases and J shed 7 bases, with 9 bases lying between them. The CDR3 is made up of 11 amino acids. Germline V gene sequence: CDR1 SQVTM, CDR2 ANQGSEA. DNA of the CDR3: TGCAGCGTTGACAGGGGTAATGAAGCTTTCTTT. It translates to CSVDRGNEAFF. Full variable domain (outside the CDR3, taken from reference TRBV29-1 and TRBJ1-1): SAVISQKPSRDICQRGTSLTIQCQVDSQVTMMFWYRQQPGQSLTLIATANQGSEATYESGFVIDKFPISRPNLTFSTLTVSNMSPEDSSIYLCSVDRGNEAFFGQGTRLTVV.

The chain joins TRBV28 to TRBJ2-7; D is possibly TRBD2 (6 bases). Trimming stripped 6 bases from V and 0 bases from J, with 15 bases between. This CDR3 has 15 residues. CDR1 MDHEN and CDR2 SYDVKM come from the germline V gene. The CDR3 reads CASSPGGSLSYEQYF. The CDR3 DNA reads as TGTGCCAGCAGCCCCGGGGGTTCCCTCTCCTACGAGCAGTACTTC.

This chain joins TRBV5-1 and TRBJ2-3; no reliable D call. The CDR3 has 14 residues. CDR1 and CDR2 (germline): SGHRS, YFSETQ. Trimming removed 2 bases at V and 1 base at J, with 8 bases between. The CDR3 loop reads CASSFTPGTDTQYF. The CDR3 coding sequence is TGCGCCAGCAGCTTTACCCCGGGCACAGATACGCAGTATTTT.

The chain combines TRBV7-2 with TRBJ2-5; 10 bases align to TRBD1. Trimming removed 5 bases from V and 0 bases from J; junction bases left unmatched: 9. The CDR3 sequence is 17 residues long. Germline V CDR1 and CDR2: SGHTA, FQGNSA. The CDR3 loop is CASSPGDRGLHQETQYF. The DNA for the CDR3 is TGTGCCAGCAGCCCTGGAGACAGGGGGCTCCACCAAGAGACCCAGTACTTC.

This clone was observed a handful of times. This chain connects TRBV2 to TRBJ1-1; 8 bases line up with TRBD1. The CDR3 runs to 12 residues. Looked up from germline, CDR1 is SNHLY and CDR2 is FYNNEI. V dropped 6 bases and J dropped 10; count of bases not matched to a gene: 7. CDR3 DNA sequence: TGTGCCAGCAGAGGACAGGGAGGGAGAGCTTTCTTT. Its translation: CASRGQGGRAFF.

V and J are TRBV18 and TRBJ1-2, with a possible D match to TRBD1 (6 bases). Germline CDR1 and CDR2: KGHSH and LQKENI. The CDR3 length is 14 residues. With 4 bases removed from V and 3 bases from J, the gap between germline ends came to 12 bases. The CDR3: CASSQGAGDYGYTF. The CDR3 DNA is TGTGCCAGCTCACAAGGGGCAGGGGACTATGGCTACACCTTC. The full variable domain, with the rest looked up from reference TRBV18 and TRBJ1-2, is NAGVMQNPRHLVRRRGQEARLRCSPMKGHSHVYWYRQLPEEGLKFMVYLQKENIIDESGMPKERFSAEFPKEGPSILRIQQVVRGDSAAYFCASSQGAGDYGYTFGSGTRLTVV.

The chain recombines TRBV4-2 with TRBJ1-5; possibly TRBD1 for D (5 bases). Germline CDR1 LGHNA, CDR2 YNFKEQ. The CDR3 contains 14 residues. Trimming took off 4 bases at V and 6 bases at J, with 13 bases between the two ends. DNA of the CDR3: TGTGCCAGCAGCCTTCAGGGAAAAAGTCAGCCCCAGCATTTT. Amino acid sequence: CASSLQGKSQPQHF.

This sequence joins TRBV12-5 and TRBJ1-1, with D perhaps TRBD1 (5 bases). The CDR3 sequence is 15 residues long. V shed 3 bases and J shed 1 base, with 12 bases lying between them. The germline V gene has CDR1 LGHNT and CDR2 FRNRAP. The CDR3 nucleotides read TGTGCTAGTGGTTTTGGGGCAGGGCCGAACACTGAAGCTTTCTTT. Its translation is CASGFGAGPNTEAFF. Complete variable domain (other parts from reference TRBV12-5 and TRBJ1-1): DARVTQTPRHKVTEMGQEVTMRCQPILGHNTVFWYRQTMMQGLELLAYFRNRAPLDDSGMPKDRFSAEMPDATLATLKIQPSEPRDSAVYFCASGFGAGPNTEAFFGQGTRLTVV.

V usage is TRBV2 and J usage is TRBJ1-5; tentatively, D is TRBD1 (6 bases). Trimming left V 1 base short and J 6 bases short, with 13 bases between. CDR3 length equals 15 residues. Per germline, CDR1 SNHLY and CDR2 FYNNEI. Here the CDR3 DNA reads TGTGCCAGCAGTGAAGACAGGGCATCAGTTCAGCCCCAGCATTTT. Encoded protein: CASSEDRASVQPQHF.

This chain links TRBV28 with TRBJ2-1; perhaps TRBD2 as D (6 bases). CDR1 and CDR2 (germline): MDHEN, SYDVKM. This CDR3 has 15 residues. V lost 6 bases and J lost 9, with 21 bases in between. The CDR3 sequence is CASRNSGPGRGEQFF. The CDR3 DNA reads TGTGCCAGCAGGAATAGCGGTCCGGGCCGAGGTGAGCAGTTCTTC.

The chain employs TRBV5-3 and TRBJ2-2, with TRBD2 matching 8 bases. TRBV5-3 is known as an ORF, though its function is uncertain. The CDR3 covers 15 residues. Trimming cost V 6 bases and J 8 bases; bases outside gene matches: 12. CDR3 protein: CARTPASGLLGELFF. Written as DNA, the CDR3 is TGTGCCAGAACCCCTGCTAGCGGGCTGTTGGGGGAGCTGTTTTTT.

A note on this clone: One junction end disagrees with the germline gene, perhaps due to a read error. The chain couples TRBV6-5 to TRBJ1-4; 9 nucleotides match TRBD1. Germline V lookup: CDR1 MNHEY, CDR2 SVGAGI. This CDR3 is built from 12 residues. CDR3 nucleotides: TGTGCCAGCAAGGGACAGGGAGGGAGTGGGATTTTT. It codes for CASKGQGGSGIF.

The gene calls are TRBV28 and TRBJ2-2, with 11 positions matching TRBD2. This CDR3 comprises 18 residues. From germline, CDR1 is MDHEN and CDR2 SYDVKM. V shed 0 bases, J shed 5 bases, and the junction held 8 bases outside the gene matches. The CDR3 DNA sequence: TGTGCCAGCAGTTTATGGGTCTCTAGCGGGGGGATTACCGGGGAGCTGTTTTTT. This translates into CASSLWVSSGGITGELFF.

This chain joins TRBV10-3 and TRBJ1-2; TRBD1 matches at 8 bases. With V trimmed by 3 bases and J by 7 bases, 4 bases remained unmatched. CDR1 is ENHRY and CDR2 is SYGVKD in the germline V gene. The CDR3 has 13 amino acids. The CDR3 DNA reads TGTGCCATCAGTGAAGGCAGGGGGCTTGGCTACACCTTC. As protein: CAISEGRGLGYTF.

This chain connects TRBV7-2 to TRBJ2-1; 8 nucleotides line up with TRBD1. J was trimmed by 8 bases and V by 5 bases; bases with no gene match: 8. This CDR3 has 14 residues. Germline assignment: CDR1 SGHTA and CDR2 FQGNSA. The CDR3 is CASSLAPDRDEQFF. In DNA form, the CDR3 reads TGTGCCAGCAGCCTTGCCCCGGACAGGGATGAGCAGTTCTTC.

V and J are TRBV7-3 and TRBJ2-3; TRBD1 agrees at 11 bases. The CDR3 sequence is 16 residues long. Germline CDR1 is SGHTA and CDR2 is FQGTGA. V was clipped by 5 bases and J by 4 bases; unmatched bases: 8. The CDR3 sequence is CASSTGQGAQADTQYF. CDR3 in DNA: TGTGCCAGCAGCACCGGACAGGGGGCGCAAGCAGATACGCAGTATTTT.

The V call is TRBV9, the J call TRBJ2-7, with D possibly TRBD1 on 5 matching bases. Germline CDR1 SGDLS, CDR2 YYNGEE. V was clipped by 0 bases and J by 3 bases, with 13 bases between them. The length of the CDR3 is 15 residues. The CDR3 is CASSVAASQGYEQYF. The CDR3 nucleotides read TGTGCCAGCAGCGTAGCCGCCAGCCAGGGCTACGAGCAGTACTTC.

The chain links TRBV7-2 to TRBJ1-3; TRBD1 matches 7 bases. This CDR3 is built from 14 residues. V lost 5 bases to trimming and J lost 1 base; unmatched junction nucleotides: 2. Germline CDR1 is SGHTA and CDR2 is FQGNSA. DNA of the CDR3: TGTGCCAGCAGCCCAGGGGGATCTGGAAACACCATATATTTT. Its translation is CASSPGGSGNTIYF.

V usage is TRBV11-2 and J usage is TRBJ1-1, with 7 bases aligning to TRBD1. The junction had 6 bases not matched to a gene; V was cut back by 2 bases and J by 0 bases. The length of the CDR3 is 16 residues. The V gene's germline CDR1 is SGHAT and CDR2 FQNNGV. CDR3: CASSLYGTALNTEAFF. CDR3 sequence (DNA): TGTGCCAGCAGCTTATACGGGACAGCCCTGAACACTGAAGCTTTCTTT.

This sequence joins TRBV7-2 and TRBJ1-4; D is unclear. CDR3 length: 16 residues. Trimming took 5 bases from V and 7 from J, leaving 20 bases between them. The germline gives CDR1 SGHTA, CDR2 FQGNSA. CDR3 DNA sequence: TGTGCCAGCAGCCCGGGTTTTGTGCGGGAGGCTGAAAAACTGTTTTTT. Encoded protein: CASSPGFVREAEKLFF.

The V and J genes are TRBV3-1 (or the pseudogene TRBV3-2) and TRBJ2-7; TRBD1 matches 9 bases. The CDR3 runs to 14 residues. With V trimmed by 4 bases and J by 2 bases, 3 bases remained unmatched. From germline, CDR1 is LGHDT and CDR2 YNNKEL (reference sequence). The CDR3 loop is CASSPGTGTYEQYF. In nucleotides, the CDR3 is TGTGCCAGCAGCCCCGGGACAGGGACCTACGAGCAGTACTTC.

This rearrangement joins TRBV27 to TRBJ2-6; possibly TRBD2 for D (5 bases). The germline V gene encodes CDR1 MNHEY and CDR2 SMNVEV (reference sequence). Between the trimmed V and J ends, which lost 7 bases and 1 base, there was a span of 11 bases. The CDR3 is made up of 15 amino acids. CDR3 region: CASTSGTSGANVLTF. The CDR3 coding sequence is TGTGCCAGCACCAGCGGAACTTCTGGGGCCAACGTCCTGACTTTC.

In its sample, this clone was seen a few times. The rearrangement links TRBV6-1 to TRBJ1-3; 10 nucleotides align to TRBD1. The CDR3 has 17 amino acids. Unmatched junction bases numbered 5, after V lost 0 bases and J lost 3 bases. Germline values: CDR1 MNHNS, CDR2 SASEGT. The CDR3 DNA is TGTGCCAGCAGTGAAGCCGCCCGGACAGGGGGTGGAAACACCATATATTTT. It specifies CASSEAARTGGGNTIYF.

A single count supports this clone. This rearrangement joins TRBV5-8 to TRBJ1-4; 10 bases align to TRBD1. The CDR3 runs 15 residues. Germline trimming cut 4 bases from V and 7 bases from J; bases unmatched to any gene: 7. In germline, CDR1 is SGHTS, CDR2 YDEGEE. The DNA for the CDR3 is TGTGCCAGCAGCCGGACAGGGGGAAACATTGAAAAACTGTTTTTT. It translates to CASSRTGGNIEKLFF.

This clone was seen a few times. The chain recombines TRBV5-4 with TRBJ2-3; tentatively, D is TRBD1 (6 bases). CDR3 length: 13 amino acids. Germline V gives CDR1 SGHNT, CDR2 YYREEE (reference sequence). Trimming pared 4 bases from V and 3 bases from J, leaving 9 bases between. CDR3 sequence (DNA): TGTGCCAGCAGCGTTAGGGGGACAGATACGCAGTATTTT. This sequence encodes CASSVRGTDTQYF.

The chain is built from TRBV7-9 and TRBJ2-2; 8 bases fit TRBD1. Germline lookup yields CDR1 SEHNR and CDR2 FQNEAQ (reference sequence). V was clipped by 3 bases and J by 5 bases; unmatched bases: 8. This CDR3 comprises 16 residues. CDR3 DNA sequence: TGTGCCAGCAGCTTCCGGACAGGGAGAAATACCGGGGAGCTGTTTTTT. Translating it yields CASSFRTGRNTGELFF.